The entry below describes one T cell receptor beta chain. The CDR3 runs to 14 residues. Trimming cost V 4 bases and J 1 base, with 10 bases left between them. Germline V gene sequence: CDR1 SGHAT, CDR2 FQNNGV. TCRdb keeps only in-frame clones here, not all; method: immunoSEQ multiplex PCR. The data hold roughly 98,000 clones, with around four fifths observed a single time. The sample comes from a study of blood T cell repertoires in COVID-19. Study-wide context: Samples came from the United States, Italy and Spain, spanning acute and convalescent COVID-19.

Sequencing was carried out using peripheral blood. This chain links TRBV11-2 with TRBJ1-1, with D uncertain. The origin of this receptor is a woman between 65 and 79 years old with active or convalescent COVID-19. The CDR3 DNA reads as TGTGCCAGCAGCTCGAGGTTGGCGAACACTGAAGCTTTCTTT. It encodes CASSSRLANTEAFF.